This TCR beta chain was found in a study of blood T cell repertoires in COVID-19. For the study at large: The cDNA or gDNA used as material had been derived from T cells, B-cell-depleted T cells, or PBMCs.

Symptom resolution, clearance, or two negative PCRs marked the recovered donors of Cohort 3. The CDR3 consists of 14 residues. V dropped 1 base and J dropped 3 bases, with 6 bases sitting between them. CDR1 and CDR2 from the germline V gene are KGHDR and SFDVKD. Authors' processing steps: The authors estimated nucleated cell counts from reference gene primer amplification. Profiled with immunoSEQ multiplex PCR; TCRdb holds only in-frame clones, not every one. For V, J and clone size, that table is used; D and trimming come from the DNA. The repertoire holds fewer than 300,000 clones, with about nine tenths as singletons.

The sequence derives from a man between 18 and 29 years old who had recovered from COVID-19. This sequence joins TRBV24-1 and TRBJ2-1; tentative D call: TRBD2 (5 bases). Sequencing was carried out using PBMCs or T cells enriched from blood (not recorded which). CDR3 sequence: CATSDFSVYNEQFF. The CDR3 DNA is TGTGCCACCAGTGATTTTAGCGTCTACAATGAGCAGTTCTTC.